This T cell receptor beta chain appears in the sequencing data of a study of blood T cell repertoires in COVID-19. For the study at large: Some COVID-19 samples were acute and others convalescent; all came from the United States, Italy and Spain. T cells, B-cell-depleted T cells, or PBMCs supplied cDNA or gDNA.

In the source study's methods: Using reference gene primer amplification, nucleated cell counts were estimated. Only in-frame clones appear in the TCRdb table, and some are missing; sequencing was by immunoSEQ multiplex PCR. The V and J calls and the clone size are those of that table, but D and trimming were determined from the DNA. This table has over 70,000 clones, around 91% appearing once. The CDR3 extends over 19 amino acids. The V segment lost 7 bases and the J segment 4 bases; nucleotides outside the gene matches: 21. Germline assignment: CDR1 SNHLY and CDR2 FYNNEI. The rearrangement links TRBV2 to TRBJ2-5, with 10 bases aligning to TRBD1. The origin of this receptor is a woman aged 80 or older with active or convalescent COVID-19. Sequenced sample: peripheral blood. This CDR3 is CASTPNVGTGVRGGETQYF. The CDR3, as DNA: TGTGCCAGCACCCCCAACGTGGGGACAGGGGTTCGAGGCGGAGAGACCCAGTACTTC.